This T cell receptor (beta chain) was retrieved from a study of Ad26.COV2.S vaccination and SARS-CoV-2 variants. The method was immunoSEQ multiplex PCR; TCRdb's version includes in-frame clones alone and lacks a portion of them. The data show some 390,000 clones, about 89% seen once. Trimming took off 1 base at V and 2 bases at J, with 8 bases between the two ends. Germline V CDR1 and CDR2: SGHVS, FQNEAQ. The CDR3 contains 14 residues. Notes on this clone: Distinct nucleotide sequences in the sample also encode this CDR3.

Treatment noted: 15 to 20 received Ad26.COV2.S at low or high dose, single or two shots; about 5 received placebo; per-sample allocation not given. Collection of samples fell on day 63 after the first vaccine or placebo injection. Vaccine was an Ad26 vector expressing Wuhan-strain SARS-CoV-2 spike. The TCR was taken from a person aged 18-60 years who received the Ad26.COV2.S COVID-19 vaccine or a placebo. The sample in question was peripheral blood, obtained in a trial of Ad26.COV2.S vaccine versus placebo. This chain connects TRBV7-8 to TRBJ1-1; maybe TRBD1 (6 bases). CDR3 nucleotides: TGTGCCAGCAGCTTAGGGACAGCTAACACTGAAGCTTTCTTT. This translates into CASSLGTANTEAFF. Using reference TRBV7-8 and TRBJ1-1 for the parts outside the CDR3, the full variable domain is GAGVSQSPRYKVAKRGQDVALRCDPISGHVSLFWYQQALGQGPEFLTYFQNEAQLDKSGLPSDRFFAERPEGSVSTLKIQRTQQEDSAVYLCASSLGTANTEAFFGQGTRLTVV.